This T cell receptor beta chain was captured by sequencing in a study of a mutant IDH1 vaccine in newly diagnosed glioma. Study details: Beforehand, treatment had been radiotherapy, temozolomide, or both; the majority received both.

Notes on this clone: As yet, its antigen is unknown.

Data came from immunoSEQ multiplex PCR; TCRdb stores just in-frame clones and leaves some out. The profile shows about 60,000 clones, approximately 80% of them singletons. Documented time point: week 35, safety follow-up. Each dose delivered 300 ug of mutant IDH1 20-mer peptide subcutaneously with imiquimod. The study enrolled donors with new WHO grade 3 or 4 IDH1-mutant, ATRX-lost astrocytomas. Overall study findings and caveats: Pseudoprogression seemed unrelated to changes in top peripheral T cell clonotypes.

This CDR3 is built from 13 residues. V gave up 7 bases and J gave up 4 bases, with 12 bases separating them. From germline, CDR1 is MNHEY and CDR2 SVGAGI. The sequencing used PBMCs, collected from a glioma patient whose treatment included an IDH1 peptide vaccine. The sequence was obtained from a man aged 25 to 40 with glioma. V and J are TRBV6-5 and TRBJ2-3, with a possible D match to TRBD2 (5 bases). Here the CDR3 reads CASTPRAADTQYF. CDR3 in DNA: TGTGCCAGCACCCCGCGGGCCGCAGATACGCAGTATTTT.